Below are 3 T cell receptor beta chains sequenced from a single sample in a study of memory CD4+ T cells and cytomegalovirus serostatus. Data came from immunoSEQ multiplex PCR; TCRdb stores just in-frame clones and leaves some out. The sample has about 46,000 clones, over 75% seen once. Single viable CD3+CD4+CD8-CD45RO+ cells were sorted as the memory CD4+ T cells. The sequencing sample was made of memory CD4+ T cells from blood. The receptors derive from an adult in good health and CMV-seronegative.

As concerns this clone: At one end the junction does not follow the germline gene, possibly because of a read error. The chain carries TRBV7-7 and TRBJ2-2; D remains ambiguous. CDR1 is SSHAT, CDR2 FNYEAQ, per germline (reference sequence). The CDR3 runs 13 residues. CDR3 coding DNA: TGTGCTAGCAGCCCGGTAAACACCGGGGAGCTGTTTTTT. Its protein product is CASSPVNTGELFF. The full variable domain, in which reference TRBV7-7 and TRBJ2-2 provide the parts outside the CDR3, is GAGVSQSPRYKVTKRGQDVTLRCDPISSHATLYWYQQALGQGPEFLTYFNYEAQPDKSGLPSDRFSAERPEGSISTLTIQRTEQRDSAMYRCASSPVNTGELFFGEGSRLTVL.

The rearrangement joins TRBV19 to TRBJ1-2; unclear D gene. CDR3 length: 14 residues. Trimming took 3 bases from V and 4 from J, leaving 12 bases between them. Germline V gene data show CDR1 as LNHDA and CDR2 as SQIVND (reference sequence). CDR3: CASSMGSGVYGYTF. The DNA for the CDR3 is TGTGCCAGTAGTATGGGCTCGGGAGTCTATGGCTACACCTTC.

This rearrangement joins TRBV7-6 to TRBJ1-6; D not certain. This CDR3 comprises 14 residues. Germline CDR1 reads SGHVS; CDR2 reads FNYEAQ. Trimming left V 0 bases short and J 8 bases short, with 8 bases between. The CDR3 region is CASSLADGYSPLHF. CDR3 DNA: TGTGCCAGCAGCTTAGCGGACGGCTATTCACCCCTCCACTTT.